This T cell receptor beta chain stems from a study of blood T cell repertoires in COVID-19. TCRdb's copy holds only in-frame clones and misses some; the assay was immunoSEQ multiplex PCR. The data show about 300,000 clones, about 88% seen once. The CDR3 contains 15 residues. The V gene end was trimmed by 0 bases and the J gene end by 6 bases; junction bases not matched to a gene: 10. Germline-derived CDR1 and CDR2 are GTSNPN and SVGIG (reference sequence). This chain joins TRBV30 and TRBJ2-7; 8 bases map to TRBD1. The sequenced sample consisted of peripheral blood. The receptor was derived from a human donor with COVID-19, enrolled during active disease. The donor label of this sample is uncertain. The CDR3 sequence is CAWSVVGTGSREQYF. The CDR3 DNA reads TGTGCCTGGAGTGTAGTAGGGACAGGATCACGCGAGCAGTACTTC.